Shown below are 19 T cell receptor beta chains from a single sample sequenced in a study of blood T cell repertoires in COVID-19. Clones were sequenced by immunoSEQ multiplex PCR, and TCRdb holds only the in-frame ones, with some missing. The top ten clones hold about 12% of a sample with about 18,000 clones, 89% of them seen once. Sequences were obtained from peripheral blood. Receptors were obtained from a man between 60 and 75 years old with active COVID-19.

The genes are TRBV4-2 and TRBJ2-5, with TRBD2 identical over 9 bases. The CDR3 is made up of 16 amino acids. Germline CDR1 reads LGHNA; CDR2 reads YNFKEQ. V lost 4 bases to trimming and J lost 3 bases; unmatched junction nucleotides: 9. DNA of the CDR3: TGTGCCAGCAGCCCAGCGAGCGGGGGGACCAAAGAGACCCAGTACTTC. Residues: CASSPASGGTKETQYF.

The CDR3 DNA reads TGTGCCAGTAGGGAGTATGGGGGCTACACCTTC. Its translation is CASREYGGYTF. This sequence joins TRBV19 and TRBJ1-2, with no clear D. Germline loops: CDR1 LNHDA, CDR2 SQIVND (reference sequence). The CDR3 is 11 amino acids. The V and J ends lost 6 bases and 8 bases respectively, with 10 bases between them.

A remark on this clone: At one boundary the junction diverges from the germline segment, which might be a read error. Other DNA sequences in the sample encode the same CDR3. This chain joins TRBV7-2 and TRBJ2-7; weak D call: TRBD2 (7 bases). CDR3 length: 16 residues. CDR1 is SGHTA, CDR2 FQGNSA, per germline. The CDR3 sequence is CASSLEGRGFIYEQYF. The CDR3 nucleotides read TGTGCCAGCAGCTTAGAGGGGAGGGGGTTTATATACGAGCAGTATTTC.

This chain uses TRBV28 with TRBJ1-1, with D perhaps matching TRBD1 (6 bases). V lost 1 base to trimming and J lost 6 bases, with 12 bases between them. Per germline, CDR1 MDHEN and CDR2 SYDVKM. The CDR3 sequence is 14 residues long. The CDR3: CASSLLQGRAEAFF. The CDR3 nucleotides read TGTGCCAGCAGTTTATTGCAGGGGAGGGCTGAAGCTTTCTTT. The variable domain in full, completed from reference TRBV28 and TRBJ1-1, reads DVKVTQSSRYLVKRTGEKVFLECVQDMDHENMFWYRQDPGLGLRLIYFSYDVKMKEKGDIPEGYSVSREKKERFSLILESASTNQTSMYLCASSLLQGRAEAFFGQGTRLTVV.

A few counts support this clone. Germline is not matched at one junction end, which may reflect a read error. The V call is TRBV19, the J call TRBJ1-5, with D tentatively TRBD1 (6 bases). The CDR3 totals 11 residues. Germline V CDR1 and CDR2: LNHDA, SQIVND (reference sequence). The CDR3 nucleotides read TGTGCCAGTAGTGACAGGTCGAGGTGGGATTTT. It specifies CASSDRSRWDF.

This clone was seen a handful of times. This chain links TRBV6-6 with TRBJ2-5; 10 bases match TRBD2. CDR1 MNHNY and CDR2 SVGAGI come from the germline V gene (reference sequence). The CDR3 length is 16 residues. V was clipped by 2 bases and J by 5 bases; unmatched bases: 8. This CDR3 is CASSYIGLAGVETQYF. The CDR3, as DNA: TGTGCCAGCAGTTACATCGGGCTAGCGGGGGTGGAGACCCAGTACTTC.

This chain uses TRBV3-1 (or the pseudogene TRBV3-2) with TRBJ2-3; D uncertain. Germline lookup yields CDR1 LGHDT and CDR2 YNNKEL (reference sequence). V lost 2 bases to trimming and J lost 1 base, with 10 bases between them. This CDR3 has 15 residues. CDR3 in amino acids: CASSQSTRRTDTQYF. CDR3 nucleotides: TGTGCCAGCAGCCAAAGTACGCGGCGCACAGATACGCAGTATTTT.

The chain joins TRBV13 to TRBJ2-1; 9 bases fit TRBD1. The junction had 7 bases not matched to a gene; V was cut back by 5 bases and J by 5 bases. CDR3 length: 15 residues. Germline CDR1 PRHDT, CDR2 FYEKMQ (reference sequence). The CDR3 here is CASSLRGQGNNEQFF. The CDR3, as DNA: TGTGCCAGCAGCCTACGGGGACAGGGTAACAATGAGCAGTTCTTC.

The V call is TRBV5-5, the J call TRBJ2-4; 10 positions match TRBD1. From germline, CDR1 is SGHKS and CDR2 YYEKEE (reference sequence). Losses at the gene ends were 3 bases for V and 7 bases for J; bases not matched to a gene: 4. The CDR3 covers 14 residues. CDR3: CASSSGTGVNIQYF. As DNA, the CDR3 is TGTGCCAGCAGCTCCGGGACAGGGGTGAACATTCAGTACTTC.

The CDR3 loop is CASSSLPGQLVRGFKYF. The CDR3 DNA reads TGTGCCAGCAGCTCGCTACCGGGACAGCTCGTCCGGGGTTTCAAGTATTTT. The chain links TRBV7-8 to TRBJ2-3; 7 nucleotides match TRBD1. The CDR3 covers 17 residues. V dropped 4 bases and J dropped 13; count of bases not matched to a gene: 23. The germline gives CDR1 SGHVS, CDR2 FQNEAQ.

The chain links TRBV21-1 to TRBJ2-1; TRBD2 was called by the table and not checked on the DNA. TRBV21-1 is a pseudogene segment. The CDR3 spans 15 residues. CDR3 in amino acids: CASSGLAGERNEQFF. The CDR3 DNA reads TGTGCCAGCAGCGGTCTAGCGGGAGAACGCAATGAGCAGTTCTTC.

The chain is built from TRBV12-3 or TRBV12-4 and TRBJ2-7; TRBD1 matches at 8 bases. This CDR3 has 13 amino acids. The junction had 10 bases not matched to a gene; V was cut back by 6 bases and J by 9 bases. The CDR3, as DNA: TGTGCCAGCAGCCCCAACTCAGGGGGCCGGCAGTACTTC. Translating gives CASSPNSGGRQYF.

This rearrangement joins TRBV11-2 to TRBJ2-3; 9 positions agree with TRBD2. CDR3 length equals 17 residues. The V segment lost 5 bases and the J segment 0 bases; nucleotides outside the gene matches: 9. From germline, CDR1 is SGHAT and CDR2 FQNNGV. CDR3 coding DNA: TGTGCCAGCAGCGTCTACGGCGGGAGGGCTAGCACAGATACGCAGTATTTT. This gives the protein CASSVYGGRASTDTQYF.

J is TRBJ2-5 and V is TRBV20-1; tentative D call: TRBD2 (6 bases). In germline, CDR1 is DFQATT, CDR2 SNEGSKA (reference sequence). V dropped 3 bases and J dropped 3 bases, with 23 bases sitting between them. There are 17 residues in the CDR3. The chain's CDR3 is CSASSGSVSLVEETQYF. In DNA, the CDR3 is TGCAGTGCTAGTTCCGGGAGTGTTAGTCTCGTAGAAGAGACCCAGTACTTC.

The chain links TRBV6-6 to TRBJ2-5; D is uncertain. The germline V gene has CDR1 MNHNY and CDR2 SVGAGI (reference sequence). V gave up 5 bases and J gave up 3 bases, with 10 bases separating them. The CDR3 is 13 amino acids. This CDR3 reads CASSDDLKETQYF. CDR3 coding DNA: TGTGCCAGCAGTGACGACTTAAAAGAGACCCAGTACTTC.

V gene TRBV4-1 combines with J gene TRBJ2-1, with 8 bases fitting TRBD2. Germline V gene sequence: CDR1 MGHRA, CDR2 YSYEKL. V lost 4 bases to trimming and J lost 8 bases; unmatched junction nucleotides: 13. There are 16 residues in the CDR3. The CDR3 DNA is TGCGCCAGCAGCCGTGGGCGGGGGGCCGTAATCGATGAGCAGTTCTTC. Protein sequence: CASSRGRGAVIDEQFF.

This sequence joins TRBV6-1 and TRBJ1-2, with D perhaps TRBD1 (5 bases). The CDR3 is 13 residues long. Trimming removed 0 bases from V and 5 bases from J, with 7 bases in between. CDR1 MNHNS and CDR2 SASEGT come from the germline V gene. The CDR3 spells CASSEARGYGYTF. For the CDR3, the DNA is TGTGCCAGCAGTGAAGCTCGGGGGTATGGCTACACCTTC.

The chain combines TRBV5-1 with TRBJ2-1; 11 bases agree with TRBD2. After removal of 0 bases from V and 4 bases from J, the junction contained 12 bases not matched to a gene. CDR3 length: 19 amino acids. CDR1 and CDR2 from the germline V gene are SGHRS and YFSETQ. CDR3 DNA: TGCGCCAGCAGCTTGGAGTTAGCGGGAGGGTGGGGGCCTTACAATGAGCAGTTCTTC. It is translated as CASSLELAGGWGPYNEQFF.

The DNA of the CDR3 is TGTGCCAGTAATACCGGACAGGGGGTTAATCAGCCCCAGCATTTT. It translates to CASNTGQGVNQPQHF. The genes are TRBV19 and TRBJ1-5; TRBD1 agrees at 10 bases. Losses at the gene ends were 7 bases for V and 4 bases for J; bases not matched to a gene: 7. The CDR3 runs to 15 residues. Germline CDR1 LNHDA, CDR2 SQIVND (reference sequence).